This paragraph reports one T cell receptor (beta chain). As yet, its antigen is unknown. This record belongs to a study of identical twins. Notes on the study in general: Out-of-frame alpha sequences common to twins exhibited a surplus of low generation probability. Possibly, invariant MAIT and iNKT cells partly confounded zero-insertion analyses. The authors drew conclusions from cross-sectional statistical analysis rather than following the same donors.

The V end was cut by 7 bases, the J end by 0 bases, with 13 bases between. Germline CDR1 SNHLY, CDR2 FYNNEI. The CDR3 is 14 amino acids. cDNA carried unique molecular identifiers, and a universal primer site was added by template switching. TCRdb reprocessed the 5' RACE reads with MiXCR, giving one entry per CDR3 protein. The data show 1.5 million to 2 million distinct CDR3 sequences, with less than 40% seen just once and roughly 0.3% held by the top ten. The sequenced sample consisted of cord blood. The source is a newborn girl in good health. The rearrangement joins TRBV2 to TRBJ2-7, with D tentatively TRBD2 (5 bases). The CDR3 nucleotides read TGTGCCAGCAAATCCCCGGACTTCTCCTACGAGCAGTACTTC. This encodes CASKSPDFSYEQYF.